These T cell receptor beta chains were read from a single sample in a study of T cells after yellow fever vaccination. Each CDR3 protein is one row after TCRdb ran MiXCR on the 5' RACE reads. The table shows 500,000 to 650,000 distinct CDR3 sequences, with approximately 13% occurring only once. The source material was PBMCs, sampled on the day of the yellow fever booster vaccination. Receptors were obtained from a man younger than 45 who received the YFV17D yellow fever vaccine. Each CDR3 is given with its conserved first and last residue. D genes are given only for firm matches. Some rows mark clone size as missing; the rest say once, few, many or name a class of expanded clone.

size: .; D: .; J: TRBJ1-2; V: TRBV7-9; CDR3: CASSFYAGALGYTF; DNA: TGTGCCAGCAGCTTCTATGCGGGCGCTTTGGGCTACACCTTC
size: .; D: .; J: TRBJ1-1; V: TRBV12-3/TRBV12-4; CDR3: CASSLTRDTEAFF; DNA: TGTGCCAGCAGTTTAACCAGGGACACTGAAGCTTTCTTT
size: .; D: .; J: TRBJ2-7; V: TRBV7-2; CDR3: CASSPRRSSSYEQYF; DNA: TGTGCCAGCAGCCCACGACGGAGCAGTTCCTACGAGCAGTACTTC
size: few; D: .; J: TRBJ2-2; V: TRBV27; CDR3: CASSPPARRVTGELFF; DNA: TGTGCCAGCAGTCCCCCAGCTAGAAGGGTTACCGGGGAGCTGTTTTTT
size: few; D: .; J: TRBJ2-7; V: TRBV12-3/TRBV12-4; CDR3: CASGPQSGEQYF; DNA: TGTGCCAGCGGGCCCCAATCGGGCGAGCAGTACTTC
size: .; D: TRBD1; J: TRBJ1-2; V: TRBV20-1; CDR3: CSAYSGTDYGYTF; DNA: TGCAGTGCTTACTCCGGGACAGACTATGGCTACACCTTC
size: few; D: TRBD2; J: TRBJ2-1; V: TRBV19; CDR3: CASGRAGGYNEQFF; DNA: TGTGCCAGTGGGAGAGCGGGAGGGTACAATGAGCAGTTCTTC
size: .; D: .; J: TRBJ1-1; V: TRBV10-3; CDR3: CAITPQGKRTEAFF; DNA: TGTGCCATCACCCCACAGGGTAAGCGCACTGAAGCTTTCTTT
size: .; D: .; J: TRBJ1-2; V: TRBV5-6; CDR3: CASSYPGSGYTF; DNA: TGTGCCAGCTCGTATCCGGGGTCCGGCTACACCTTC
size: .; D: .; J: TRBJ1-2; V: TRBV25-1; CDR3: CASSESGYGYTF; DNA: TGTGCCAGCAGTGAATCGGGCTATGGCTACACCTTC
size: few; D: .; J: TRBJ2-2; V: TRBV7-2; CDR3: CASSLIQGGTGELFF; DNA: TGTGCCAGCAGCTTAATCCAAGGGGGGACCGGGGAGCTGTTTTTT
size: .; D: TRBD1; J: TRBJ2-7; V: TRBV6-1; CDR3: CASSPGTGALLYEQYF; DNA: TGTGCCAGCAGTCCCGGGACAGGCGCGCTACTCTACGAGCAGTACTTC
size: few; D: .; J: TRBJ1-1; V: TRBV2; CDR3: CASSEPRGAFF; DNA: TGTGCCAGCAGTGAACCCAGGGGAGCTTTCTTT
size: .; D: .; J: TRBJ2-2; V: TRBV28; CDR3: CASRSRAVGSGELFF; DNA: TGTGCCAGCCGCTCAAGGGCAGTTGGTTCCGGGGAGCTGTTTTTT
size: .; D: .; J: TRBJ2-7; V: TRBV7-8; CDR3: CASSLVGVGYEQYF; DNA: TGTGCCAGCAGCTTAGTGGGAGTCGGCTACGAGCAGTACTTC
size: few; D: .; J: TRBJ2-3; V: TRBV6-5; CDR3: CASSIPAEGSQYF; DNA: TGTGCCAGCAGTATACCGGCGGAAGGTTCGCAGTATTTT
size: .; D: .; J: TRBJ2-1; V: TRBV2; CDR3: CASSDPRDLQFSKEQFF; DNA: TGTGCCAGCAGTGATCCGAGGGACCTCCAGTTCTCCAAGGAGCAGTTCTTC
size: few; D: .; J: TRBJ2-5; V: TRBV25-1; CDR3: CASSGRSRLVSAQYF; DNA: TGTGCCAGCAGTGGACGATCCCGACTAGTAAGCGCCCAGTACTTC
size: .; D: .; J: TRBJ2-1; V: TRBV7-2; CDR3: CASREGLASPEEQFF; DNA: TGTGCCAGCAGGGAGGGGTTGGCGTCTCCGGAGGAGCAGTTCTTC
size: .; D: TRBD2; J: TRBJ2-7; V: TRBV29-1; CDR3: CSVVSGDYEQYF; DNA: TGCAGCGTTGTAAGCGGGGACTACGAGCAGTACTTC
size: few; D: TRBD2; J: TRBJ2-1; V: TRBV6-5; CDR3: CASSYVLAGGGEQFF; DNA: TGTGCCAGCAGTTACGTCCTAGCGGGAGGTGGTGAGCAGTTCTTC
size: .; D: .; J: TRBJ1-1; V: TRBV15; CDR3: CATSKPTGMNTEAFF; DNA: TGTGCCACCAGCAAACCGACAGGTATGAACACTGAAGCTTTCTTT
size: .; D: TRBD2; J: TRBJ2-3; V: TRBV9; CDR3: CASSAQPILAGGGDTQYF; DNA: TGTGCCAGCAGCGCACAACCAATACTAGCGGGAGGTGGGGATACGCAGTATTTT
size: many; D: TRBD2; J: TRBJ2-3; V: TRBV5-1; CDR3: CASSLALAGVPDTQYF; DNA: TGCGCCAGCAGCTTGGCATTAGCGGGAGTCCCAGATACGCAGTATTTT
size: .; D: TRBD2; J: TRBJ2-3; V: TRBV11-2; CDR3: CATSKSGSGTDTQYF; DNA: TGTGCCACTTCGAAGAGCGGGAGTGGTACAGATACGCAGTATTTT
size: .; D: TRBD2; J: TRBJ2-3; V: TRBV7-3; CDR3: CASSGRSGSVADTQYF; DNA: TGTGCCAGCAGCGGTCGGAGCGGGAGTGTCGCAGATACGCAGTATTTT
size: .; D: .; J: TRBJ1-3; V: TRBV9; CDR3: CASSVSEGTGNTIYF; DNA: TGTGCCAGCAGCGTCAGTGAGGGAACTGGAAACACCATATATTTT